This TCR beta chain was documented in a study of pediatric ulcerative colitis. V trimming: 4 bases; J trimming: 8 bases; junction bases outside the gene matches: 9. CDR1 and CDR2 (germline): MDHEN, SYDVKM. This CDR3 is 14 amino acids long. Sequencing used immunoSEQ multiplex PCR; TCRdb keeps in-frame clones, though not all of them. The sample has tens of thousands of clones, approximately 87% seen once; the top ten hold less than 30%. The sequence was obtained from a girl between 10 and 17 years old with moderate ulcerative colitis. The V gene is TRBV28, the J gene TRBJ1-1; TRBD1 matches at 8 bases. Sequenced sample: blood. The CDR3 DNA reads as TGTGCCAGCAGTTCCAGGGGGCCGAGGGCGGAAGCTTTCTTT. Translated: CASSSRGPRAEAFF.